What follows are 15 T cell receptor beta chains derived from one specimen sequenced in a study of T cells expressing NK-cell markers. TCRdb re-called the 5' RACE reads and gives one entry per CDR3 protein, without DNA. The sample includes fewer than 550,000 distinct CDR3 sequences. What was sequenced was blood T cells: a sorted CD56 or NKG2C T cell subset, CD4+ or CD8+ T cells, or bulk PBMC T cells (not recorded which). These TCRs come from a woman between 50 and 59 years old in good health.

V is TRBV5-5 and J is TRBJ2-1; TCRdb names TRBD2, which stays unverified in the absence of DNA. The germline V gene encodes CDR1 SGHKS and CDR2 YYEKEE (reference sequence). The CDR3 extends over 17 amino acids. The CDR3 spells CASSLGRLAGVRNEQFF. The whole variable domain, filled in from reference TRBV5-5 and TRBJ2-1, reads DAGVTQSPTHLIKTRGQQVTLRCSPISGHKSVSWYQQVLGQGPQFIFQYYEKEERGRGNFPDRFSARQFPNYSSELNVNALLLGDSALYLCASSLGRLAGVRNEQFFGPGTRLTVL.

Here the CDR3 reads CSTTTKGPDTQYF. The chain has TRBV20-1 and TRBJ2-3; TCRdb's D call of TRBD1 is untestable without DNA. CDR3 size: 13 residues. Germline V CDR1 and CDR2: DFQATT, SNEGSKA (reference sequence).

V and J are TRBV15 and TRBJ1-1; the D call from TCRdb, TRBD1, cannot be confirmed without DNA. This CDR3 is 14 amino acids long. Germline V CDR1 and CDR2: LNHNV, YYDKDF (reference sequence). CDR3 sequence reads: CATSRQGDHTEAFF.

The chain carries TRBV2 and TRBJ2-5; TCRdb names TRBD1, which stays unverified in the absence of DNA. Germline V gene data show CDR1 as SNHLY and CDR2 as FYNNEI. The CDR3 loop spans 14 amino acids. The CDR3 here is CASRAGTGVLAQYF. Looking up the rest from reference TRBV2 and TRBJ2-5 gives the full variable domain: EPEVTQTPSHQVTQMGQEVILRCVPISNHLYFYWYRQILGQKVEFLVSFYNNEISEKSEIFDDQFSVERPDGSNFTLKIRSTKLEDSAMYFCASRAGTGVLAQYFGPGTRLLVL.

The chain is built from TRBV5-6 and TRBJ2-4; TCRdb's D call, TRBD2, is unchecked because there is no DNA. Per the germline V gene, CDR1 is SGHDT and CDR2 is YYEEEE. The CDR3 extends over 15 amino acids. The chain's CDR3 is CASSLEGRRRGIQYF.

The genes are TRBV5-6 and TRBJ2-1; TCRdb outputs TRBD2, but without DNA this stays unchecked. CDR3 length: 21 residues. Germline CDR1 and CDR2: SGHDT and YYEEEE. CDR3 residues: CASSLGRGLAGRRWPHNEQFF. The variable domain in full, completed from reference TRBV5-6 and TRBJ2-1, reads DAGVTQSPTHLIKTRGQQVTLRCSPKSGHDTVSWYQQALGQGPQFIFQYYEEEERQRGNFPDRFSGHQFPNYSSELNVNALLLGDSALYLCASSLGRGLAGRRWPHNEQFFGPGTRLTVL.

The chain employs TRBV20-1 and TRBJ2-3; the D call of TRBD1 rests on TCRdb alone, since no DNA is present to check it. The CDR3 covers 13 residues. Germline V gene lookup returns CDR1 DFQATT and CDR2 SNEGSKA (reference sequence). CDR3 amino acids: CSPGQGRGDTQYF.

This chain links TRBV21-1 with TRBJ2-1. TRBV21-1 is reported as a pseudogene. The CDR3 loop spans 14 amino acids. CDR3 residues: CASSNRASYNEQFF.

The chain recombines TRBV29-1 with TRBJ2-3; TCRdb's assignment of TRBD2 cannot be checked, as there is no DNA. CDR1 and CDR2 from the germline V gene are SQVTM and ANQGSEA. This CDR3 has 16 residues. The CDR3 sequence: CSVVFPIAGVVDTQYF.

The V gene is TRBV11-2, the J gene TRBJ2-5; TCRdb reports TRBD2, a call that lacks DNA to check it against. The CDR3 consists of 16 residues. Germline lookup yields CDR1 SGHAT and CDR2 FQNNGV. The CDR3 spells CASSLIAGVQQETQYF.

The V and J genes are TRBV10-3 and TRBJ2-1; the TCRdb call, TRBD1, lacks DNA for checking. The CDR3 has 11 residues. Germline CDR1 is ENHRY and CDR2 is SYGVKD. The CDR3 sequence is CAIRGTGEQFF.

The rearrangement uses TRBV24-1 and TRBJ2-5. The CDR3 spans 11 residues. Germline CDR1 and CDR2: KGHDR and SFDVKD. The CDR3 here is CATSDGETQYF.

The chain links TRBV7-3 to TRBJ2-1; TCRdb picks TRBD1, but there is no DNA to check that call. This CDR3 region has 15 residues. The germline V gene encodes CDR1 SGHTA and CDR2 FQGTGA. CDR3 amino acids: CASSNRRSPVNEQFF.

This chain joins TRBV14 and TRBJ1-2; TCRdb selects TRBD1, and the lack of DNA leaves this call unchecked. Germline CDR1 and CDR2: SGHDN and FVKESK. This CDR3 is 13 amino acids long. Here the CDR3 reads CASSVTGSHGYTF.

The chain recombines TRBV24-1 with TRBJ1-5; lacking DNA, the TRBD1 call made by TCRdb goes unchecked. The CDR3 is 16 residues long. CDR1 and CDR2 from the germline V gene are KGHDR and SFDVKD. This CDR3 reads CATSETRGSGNQPQHF.